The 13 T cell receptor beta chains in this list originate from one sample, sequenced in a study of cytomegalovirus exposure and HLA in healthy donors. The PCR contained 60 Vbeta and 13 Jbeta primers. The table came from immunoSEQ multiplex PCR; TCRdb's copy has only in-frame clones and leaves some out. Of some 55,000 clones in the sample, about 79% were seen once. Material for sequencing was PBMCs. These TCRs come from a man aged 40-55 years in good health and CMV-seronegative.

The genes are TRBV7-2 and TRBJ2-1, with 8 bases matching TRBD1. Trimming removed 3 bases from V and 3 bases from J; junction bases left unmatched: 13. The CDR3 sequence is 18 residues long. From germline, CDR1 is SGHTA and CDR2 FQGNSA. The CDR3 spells CASSFPINRTGRYNEQFF. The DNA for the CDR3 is TGTGCCAGCAGCTTCCCAATAAACCGGACAGGGCGCTACAATGAGCAGTTCTTC.

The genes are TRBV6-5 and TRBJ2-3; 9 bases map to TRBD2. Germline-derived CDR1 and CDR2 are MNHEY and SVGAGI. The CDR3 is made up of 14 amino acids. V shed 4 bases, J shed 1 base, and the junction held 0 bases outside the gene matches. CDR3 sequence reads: CASSSSGGTDTQYF. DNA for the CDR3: TGTGCCAGCAGTTCTAGCGGGGGCACAGATACGCAGTATTTT.

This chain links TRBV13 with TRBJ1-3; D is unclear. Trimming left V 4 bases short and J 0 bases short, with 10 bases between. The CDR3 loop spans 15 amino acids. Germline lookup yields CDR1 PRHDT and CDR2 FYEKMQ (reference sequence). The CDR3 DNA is TGTGCCAGCAGCTCGGCGGCTCTCTCTGGAAACACCATATATTTT. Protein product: CASSSAALSGNTIYF.

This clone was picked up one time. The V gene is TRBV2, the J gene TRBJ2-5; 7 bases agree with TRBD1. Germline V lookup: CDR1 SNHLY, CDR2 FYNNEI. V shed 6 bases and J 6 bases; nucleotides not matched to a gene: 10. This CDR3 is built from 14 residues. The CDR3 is CASSRQGAVKTQYF. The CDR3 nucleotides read TGTGCCAGCAGCCGACAGGGAGCGGTGAAGACCCAGTACTTC.

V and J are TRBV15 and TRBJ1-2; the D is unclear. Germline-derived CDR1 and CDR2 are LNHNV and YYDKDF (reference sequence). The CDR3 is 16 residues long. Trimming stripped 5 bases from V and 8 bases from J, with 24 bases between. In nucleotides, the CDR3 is TGTGCCACCAGCCCGAGGGCCTCCTCGCCCGGTGGCGGCTACACCTTC. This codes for CATSPRASSPGGGYTF. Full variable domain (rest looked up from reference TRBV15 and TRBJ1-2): DAMVIQNPRYQVTQFGKPVTLSCSQTLNHNVMYWYQQKSSQAPKLLFHYYDKDFNNEADTPDNFQSRRPNTSFCFLDIRSPGLGDTAMYLCATSPRASSPGGGYTFGSGTRLTVV.

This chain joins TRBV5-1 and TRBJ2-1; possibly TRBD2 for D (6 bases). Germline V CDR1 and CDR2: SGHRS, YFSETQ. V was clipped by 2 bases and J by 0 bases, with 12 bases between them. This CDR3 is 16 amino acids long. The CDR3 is CASSFTGSYSYNEQFF. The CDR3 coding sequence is TGCGCCAGCAGCTTCACCGGGAGTTACTCCTACAATGAGCAGTTCTTC.

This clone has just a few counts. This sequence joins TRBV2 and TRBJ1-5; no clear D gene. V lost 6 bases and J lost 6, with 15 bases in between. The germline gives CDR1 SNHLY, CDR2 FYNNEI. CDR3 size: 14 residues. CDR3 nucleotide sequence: TGTGCCAGCAGCGCCGGTAGGGAGCCTCAGCCCCAGCATTTT. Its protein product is CASSAGREPQPQHF.

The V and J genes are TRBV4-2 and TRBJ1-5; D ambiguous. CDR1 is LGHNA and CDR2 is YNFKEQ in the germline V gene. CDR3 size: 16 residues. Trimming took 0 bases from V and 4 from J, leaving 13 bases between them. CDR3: CASSQDTAGSNQPQHF. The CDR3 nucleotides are TGTGCCAGCAGCCAAGATACAGCAGGATCAAATCAGCCCCAGCATTTT.

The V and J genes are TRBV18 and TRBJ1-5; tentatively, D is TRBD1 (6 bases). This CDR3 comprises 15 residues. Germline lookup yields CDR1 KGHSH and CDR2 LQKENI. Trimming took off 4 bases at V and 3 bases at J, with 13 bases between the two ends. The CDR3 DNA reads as TGTGCCAGCTCACAAGAACAGGGACACAATCAGCCCCAGCATTTT. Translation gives CASSQEQGHNQPQHF.

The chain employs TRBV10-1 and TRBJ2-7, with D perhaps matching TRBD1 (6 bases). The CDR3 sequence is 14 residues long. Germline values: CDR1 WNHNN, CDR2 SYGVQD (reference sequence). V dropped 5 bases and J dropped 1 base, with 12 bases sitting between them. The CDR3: CASSPTTGSYEQYF. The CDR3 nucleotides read TGCGCCAGCAGTCCCACGACAGGTTCCTACGAGCAGTACTTC.

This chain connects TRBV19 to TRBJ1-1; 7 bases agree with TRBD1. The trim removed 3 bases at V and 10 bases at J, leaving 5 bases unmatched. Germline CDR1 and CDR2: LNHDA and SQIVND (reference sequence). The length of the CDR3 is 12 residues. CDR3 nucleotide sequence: TGTGCCAGTAGTATCAGGGGGTTTGCAGCTTTCTTT. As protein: CASSIRGFAAFF.

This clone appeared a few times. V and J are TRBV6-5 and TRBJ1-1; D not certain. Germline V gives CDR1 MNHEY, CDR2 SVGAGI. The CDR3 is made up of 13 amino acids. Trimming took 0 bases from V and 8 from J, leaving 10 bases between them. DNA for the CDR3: TGTGCCAGCAGTTACTCGACTTCCGGGGAAGCTTTCTTT. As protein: CASSYSTSGEAFF.

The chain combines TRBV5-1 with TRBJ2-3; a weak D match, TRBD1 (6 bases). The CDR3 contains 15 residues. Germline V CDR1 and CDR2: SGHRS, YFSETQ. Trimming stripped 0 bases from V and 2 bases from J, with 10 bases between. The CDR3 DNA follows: TGCGCCAGCAGCTTGGAGGGGGTAGTCACAGATACGCAGTATTTT. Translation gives CASSLEGVVTDTQYF. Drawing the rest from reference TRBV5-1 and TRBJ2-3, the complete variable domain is KAGVTQTPRYLIKTRGQQVTLSCSPISGHRSVSWYQQTPGQGLQFLFEYFSETQRNKGNFPGRFSGRQFSNSRSEMNVSTLELGDSALYLCASSLEGVVTDTQYFGPGTRLTVL.